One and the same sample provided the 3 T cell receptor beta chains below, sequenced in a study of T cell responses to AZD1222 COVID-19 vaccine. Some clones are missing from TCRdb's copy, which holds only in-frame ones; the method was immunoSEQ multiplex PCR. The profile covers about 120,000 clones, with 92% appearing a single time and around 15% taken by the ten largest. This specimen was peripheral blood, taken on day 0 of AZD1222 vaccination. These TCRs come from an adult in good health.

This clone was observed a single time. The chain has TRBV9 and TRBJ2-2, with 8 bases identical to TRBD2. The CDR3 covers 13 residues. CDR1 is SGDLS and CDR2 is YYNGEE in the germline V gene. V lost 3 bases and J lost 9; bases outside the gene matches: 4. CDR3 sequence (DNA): TGTGCCAGCAGCGCGGGGGGGGACCGGGAGCTGTTTTTT. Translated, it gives CASSAGGDRELFF.

Written as DNA, the CDR3 is TGTGCCACCAGCCGAGTGATGGGAGGGGACCCTGGAAACACCATATATTTT. It codes for CATSRVMGGDPGNTIYF. This chain joins TRBV15 and TRBJ1-3; a possible D gene is TRBD1 (5 bases). The germline gives CDR1 LNHNV, CDR2 YYDKDF (reference sequence). The CDR3 length is 17 residues. Trimming pared 5 bases from V and 2 bases from J, leaving 19 bases between. Drawing the rest from reference TRBV15 and TRBJ1-3, the complete variable domain is DAMVIQNPRYQVTQFGKPVTLSCSQTLNHNVMYWYQQKSSQAPKLLFHYYDKDFNNEADTPDNFQSRRPNTSFCFLDIRSPGLGDTAMYLCATSRVMGGDPGNTIYFGEGSWLTVV.

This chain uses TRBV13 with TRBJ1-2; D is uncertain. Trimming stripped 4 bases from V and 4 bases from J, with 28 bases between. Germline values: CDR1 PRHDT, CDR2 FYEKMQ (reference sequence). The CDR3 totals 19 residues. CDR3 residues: CASSSATPTIPEGGYGYTF. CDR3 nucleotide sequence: TGTGCCAGCAGCTCAGCAACACCGACGATCCCAGAGGGTGGCTATGGCTACACCTTC.